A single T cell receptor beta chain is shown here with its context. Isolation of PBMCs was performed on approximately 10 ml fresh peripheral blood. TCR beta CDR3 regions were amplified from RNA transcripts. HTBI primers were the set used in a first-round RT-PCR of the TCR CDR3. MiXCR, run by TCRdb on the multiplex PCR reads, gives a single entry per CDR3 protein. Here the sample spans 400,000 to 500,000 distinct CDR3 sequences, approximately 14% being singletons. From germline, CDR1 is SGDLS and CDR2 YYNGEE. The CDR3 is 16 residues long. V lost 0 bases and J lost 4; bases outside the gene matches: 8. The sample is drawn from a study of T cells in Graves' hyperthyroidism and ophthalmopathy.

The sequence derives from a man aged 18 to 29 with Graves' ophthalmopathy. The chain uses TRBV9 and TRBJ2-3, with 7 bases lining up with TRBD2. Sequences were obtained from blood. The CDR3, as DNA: TGTGCCAGCAGCGTAGGGACTAGGAAAAATTCAGATACGCAGTATTTT. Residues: CASSVGTRKNSDTQYF.